A single sample is the source of the 13 T cell receptor beta chains below, sequenced in a study of T cells after posttransplantation cyclophosphamide. The table came from immunoSEQ multiplex PCR; TCRdb's copy has only in-frame clones and leaves some out. The sample gives tens of thousands of clones, roughly 95% of which show up once; roughly 2.9% is in the top ten. The source material was PBMCs. Source of these receptors: a woman aged 25 to 39 in good health and a related stem cell transplant donor.

The V gene is TRBV19, the J gene TRBJ2-3; 7 nucleotides match TRBD1. V lost 4 bases, J lost 5 bases, and 6 bases stayed unmatched. This CDR3 region has 14 residues. The germline gives CDR1 LNHDA, CDR2 SQIVND (reference sequence). CDR3 region: CASSNQGVRDTQYF. CDR3 sequence (DNA): TGTGCCAGTAGTAACCAGGGGGTGAGAGATACGCAGTATTTT.

The V call is TRBV11-3, the J call TRBJ2-3; TRBD2 matches 12 bases. CDR1 SGHNT and CDR2 YENEEA come from the germline V gene. This CDR3 is built from 13 residues. With 5 bases clipped from V and 12 bases from J, the junction kept 6 bases outside the gene matches. The CDR3 loop reads CASSVSSGGAQYF. The CDR3 DNA reads as TGTGCCAGCAGCGTTTCTAGCGGGGGGGCCCAGTATTTT.

This rearrangement joins TRBV10-3 to TRBJ1-5; D unclear. Trimming shortened V by 7 bases and J by 0 bases, and 16 bases separated the two germline ends. Germline CDR1 ENHRY, CDR2 SYGVKD. The CDR3 runs to 16 residues. The CDR3 nucleotides are TGTGCCATCAAGCACCCCTCAAGGGTTAGCAATCAGCCCCAGCATTTT. Translated: CAIKHPSRVSNQPQHF.

The chain joins TRBV2 to TRBJ2-5, with 9 positions matching TRBD2. The germline V gene has CDR1 SNHLY and CDR2 FYNNEI. This CDR3 has 15 residues. Trimming at V came to 6 bases and at J to 5 bases, leaving 10 bases not matched to a gene. CDR3 coding DNA: TGTGCCAGCAGGAGGGGCGGGGGGGCATCGGAGACCCAGTACTTC. The encoded protein is CASRRGGGASETQYF.

The chain couples TRBV7-2 to TRBJ2-1; 7 bases are a match to TRBD1. This CDR3 comprises 15 residues. CDR1 is SGHTA, CDR2 FQGNSA, per germline. The J segment lost 5 bases and the V segment lost 1 base, leaving 5 bases of the junction unmatched. In DNA form, the CDR3 reads TGTGCCAGCAGCTTAGAGACAGGGTCCCACAATGAGCAGTTCTTC. This sequence encodes CASSLETGSHNEQFF.

The chain employs TRBV9 and TRBJ2-3; D unresolved. The V gene's germline CDR1 is SGDLS and CDR2 YYNGEE. This CDR3 comprises 12 residues. Trimming took 0 bases from V and 3 from J, leaving 2 bases between them. This CDR3 reads CASSVVTDTQYF. Here the CDR3 DNA reads TGTGCCAGCAGCGTAGTGACAGATACGCAGTATTTT.

The genes are TRBV7-2 and TRBJ2-2; no clear D. This CDR3 contains 12 residues. The V and J ends lost 5 bases and 8 bases respectively, with 9 bases between them. CDR1 is SGHTA and CDR2 is FQGNSA in the germline V gene. The CDR3 nucleotides are TGTGCCAGCAGCCCCGCGTGGGGGGAGCTGTTTTTT. Translated: CASSPAWGELFF.

This chain joins TRBV18 and TRBJ1-1; 10 nucleotides align to TRBD1. The CDR3 consists of 16 residues. Per the germline V gene, CDR1 is KGHSH and CDR2 is LQKENI. V gave up 8 bases and J gave up 4 bases; unmatched junction bases: 13. The CDR3 spells CASHVPGQGRSTEAFF. The DNA of the CDR3 is TGTGCCAGCCATGTCCCGGGACAGGGGCGTTCCACTGAAGCTTTCTTT.

The chain links TRBV10-2 to TRBJ1-1, with a tentative D call TRBD1 (5 bases). V was trimmed by 0 bases and J by 4 bases, leaving 9 bases between them. Germline CDR1 WSHSY, CDR2 SAAADI. The length of the CDR3 is 14 residues. The DNA of the CDR3 is TGCGCCAGCAGTGAGTCGGGGGAGGGCACTGAAGCTTTCTTT. Protein sequence: CASSESGEGTEAFF.

The chain is built from TRBV27 and TRBJ1-2; possibly TRBD1 for D (6 bases). V was trimmed by 6 bases and J by 4 bases, leaving 12 bases between them. The CDR3 is made up of 13 amino acids. Germline V gene data show CDR1 as MNHEY and CDR2 as SMNVEV (reference sequence). CDR3 residues: CASRGGGGYGYTF. CDR3 DNA sequence: TGTGCCAGCAGAGGGGGAGGCGGCTATGGCTACACCTTC.

The chain couples TRBV28 to TRBJ2-3; D not certain. Per germline, CDR1 MDHEN and CDR2 SYDVKM. The CDR3 is 15 residues long. Trimming left V 5 bases short and J 6 bases short, with 18 bases between. The CDR3 nucleotides are TGTGCCAGCAGTAAGTCCCTCGTGGTCGCGGATACGCAGTATTTT. It translates to CASSKSLVVADTQYF. The full variable domain, its missing parts supplied by reference TRBV28 and TRBJ2-3, is DVKVTQSSRYLVKRTGEKVFLECVQDMDHENMFWYRQDPGLGLRLIYFSYDVKMKEKGDIPEGYSVSREKKERFSLILESASTNQTSMYLCASSKSLVVADTQYFGPGTRLTVL.

V is TRBV2 and J is TRBJ1-2, with D unresolved. This CDR3 comprises 16 residues. V gave up 2 bases and J gave up 6 bases, with 19 bases separating them. Germline CDR1 reads SNHLY; CDR2 reads FYNNEI. This CDR3 is CASSEPRGGPNDGYTF. As DNA, the CDR3 is TGTGCCAGCAGTGAACCGCGGGGAGGCCCCAATGATGGCTACACCTTC.

This clone was observed a single time. J is TRBJ2-2 and V is TRBV19; 9 bases agree with TRBD1. Looked up from germline, CDR1 is LNHDA and CDR2 is SQIVND (reference sequence). The CDR3 covers 15 residues. The ends lost 4 bases at V and 5 bases at J; junction bases unmatched: 5. DNA of the CDR3: TGTGCCAGTAGTACGCGACAGGGGGTTACCGGGGAGCTGTTTTTT. The encoded protein is CASSTRQGVTGELFF.